A selection of T cell receptor beta chains follows, all from one sample in a study of neurological immune-mediated disorders. TCRdb re-called the 5' RACE reads through MiXCR, storing one row per CDR3 protein. The sample contains just under 60,000 distinct CDR3 sequences, 2% to 3% of which appear only once. The sequenced sample was PBMCs. The receptor set was obtained from a man aged 50 to 59 with multiple sclerosis. Both conserved end residues are part of each CDR3. A D gene is named only where the DNA matches it firmly. Sizes are listed as once, few, many, or a class for an expanded clone.

size	J	V	D	DNA	CDR3
many	TRBJ2-7	TRBV7-2	TRBD1	TGTGCCAGCAGCCCAGAGGGGACAGCCCTTATCGAGCAGTACTTC	CASSPEGTALIEQYF
many	TRBJ2-1	TRBV27	TRBD1	TGTGCCAGCAGTTTTGGACAGGGGTTTTTCGATGAGCAGTTCTTC	CASSFGQGFFDEQFF
many	TRBJ2-5	TRBV7-9	-	TGTGCCAGCATCGCTGGGGGCGAGAGTACCCAGTACTTC	CASIAGGESTQYF
many	TRBJ2-3	TRBV20-1	TRBD2	TGCAGTGCTAGCTCCCGGACTAGCGGGGGAGTCACAGATACGCAGTATTTT	CSASSRTSGGVTDTQYF
many	TRBJ2-5	TRBV10-2	TRBD2	TGCGCCAGCAGCCTGCCAGGACTAGCGGGGGAGACCCAGTACTTC	CASSLPGLAGETQYF
many	TRBJ2-7	TRBV4-3	-	TGCGCCAGCAGCCAAGATTCGGGTACGGGCGAGCAGTACTTC	CASSQDSGTGEQYF
many	TRBJ1-3	TRBV5-1	TRBD1	TGCGCCAGCAGCCCGGGACAGGGTTACGGCTCTGGAAACACCATATATTTT	CASSPGQGYGSGNTIYF
many	TRBJ2-3	TRBV7-8	TRBD2	TGTGCCAGCAGCTGGCTGGCGGGGGGGAAAGATACGCAGTATTTT	CASSWLAGGKDTQYF
many	TRBJ1-1	TRBV4-3	-	TGCGCCAGCAGCCCATCCAGGTCGAACACTGAAGCTTTCTTT	CASSPSRSNTEAFF
many	TRBJ1-2	TRBV12-3/TRBV12-4	-	TGTGCCAGCAGTTTAGGTGTGCGCGGCTACACCTTC	CASSLGVRGYTF
many	TRBJ2-2	TRBV5-5	-	TGTGCCAGCAGCTGGAATCGTGGCGGGGAGCTGTTTTTT	CASSWNRGGELFF
many	TRBJ2-3	TRBV19	TRBD2	TGTGCCAGTAGTATCGGGGGGGCAAACACAGATACGCAGTATTTT	CASSIGGANTDTQYF
many	TRBJ2-2	TRBV7-2	-	TGTGCCAGCAGCTCGACCGGGGGCATTGGCGCCGGGGAGCTGTTTTTT	CASSSTGGIGAGELFF
many	TRBJ2-7	TRBV5-1	TRBD2	TGCGCCAGCAGCTTGGCGGGACTAGCCGGCTACGAGCAGTACTTC	CASSLAGLAGYEQYF
many	TRBJ1-4	TRBV20-1	-	TGCAGCGCCACTGCCAATGAAAAACTGTTTTTT	CSATANEKLFF
many	TRBJ2-1	TRBV5-1	-	TGCGCCAGCAGCTCGATCGATTCCTACAATGAGCAGTTCTTC	CASSSIDSYNEQFF
many	TRBJ2-5	TRBV5-1	-	TGCGCCAGCAGCTTGCAGCAGGTAGAGACCCAGTACTTC	CASSLQQVETQYF
many	TRBJ1-5	TRBV10-3	-	TGTGCCATCAGTACAGACTGGGGCACTCAGCCCCAGCATTTT	CAISTDWGTQPQHF